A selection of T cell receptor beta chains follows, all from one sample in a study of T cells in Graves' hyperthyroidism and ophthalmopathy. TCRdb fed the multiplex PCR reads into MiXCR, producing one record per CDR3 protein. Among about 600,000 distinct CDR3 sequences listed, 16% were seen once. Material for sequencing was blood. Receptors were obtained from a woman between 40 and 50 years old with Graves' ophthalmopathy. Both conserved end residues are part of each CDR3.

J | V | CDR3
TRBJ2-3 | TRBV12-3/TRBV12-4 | CASSLAKRLASRTQYF
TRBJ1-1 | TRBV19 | CASSIWAGTEAFF
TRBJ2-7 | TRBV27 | CASSSPLAGTYEQYF
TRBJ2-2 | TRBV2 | CASRGLAGFLSLGTGELFF
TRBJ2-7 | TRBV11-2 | CASSQDVQGHYEQYF
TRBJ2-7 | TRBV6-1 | CASSELGTTAYEQYF
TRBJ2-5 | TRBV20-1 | CSARDRRTSGPLGKTQYF
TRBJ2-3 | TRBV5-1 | CASSLLRGDTDTQYF
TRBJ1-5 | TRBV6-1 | CASSEALRVGRPQHF
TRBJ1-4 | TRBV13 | CASSQGPGSEKLFF
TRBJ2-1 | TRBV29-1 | CSVELGYNEQFF
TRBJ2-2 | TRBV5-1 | CASSLAGTGDTGELFF
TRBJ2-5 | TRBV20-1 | CSWESGQETQYF
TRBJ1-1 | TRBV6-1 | CASSASMNTEAFF
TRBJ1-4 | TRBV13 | CASSLSGGAADEKLFF
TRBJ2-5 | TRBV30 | CAWSVLRKETQYF
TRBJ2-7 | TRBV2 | CASSPGVPLYEQYF
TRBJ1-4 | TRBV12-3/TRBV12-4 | CASRPGQGGKLFF
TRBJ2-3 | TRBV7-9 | CALRGTGSADTQYF
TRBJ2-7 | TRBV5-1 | CASSPGLAGRNEQYF
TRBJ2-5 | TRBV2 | CASIDRDRSQETQYF
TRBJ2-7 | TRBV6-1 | CASSVRATYEQYF
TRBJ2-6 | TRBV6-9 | CASSSLLYTASGANVLTF
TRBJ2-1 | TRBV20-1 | CSASAAGEWSYNEQFF
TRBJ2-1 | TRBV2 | CASSEWGTNNEQFF
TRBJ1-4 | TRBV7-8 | CASSLVPQAEGEKLFF
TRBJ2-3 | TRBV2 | CASRPESSTDTQYF
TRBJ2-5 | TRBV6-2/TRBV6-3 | CASSYSTSGGDAQYF
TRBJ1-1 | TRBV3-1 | CASRAGGGGTRTEAFF
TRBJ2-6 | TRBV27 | CASRWTSPGANVLTF
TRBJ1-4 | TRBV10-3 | CAISESTGVPTNEKLFF
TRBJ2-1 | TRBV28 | CASSSFKTSGRRNSYNEQFF
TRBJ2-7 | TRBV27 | CASSLGQGAYEQYF
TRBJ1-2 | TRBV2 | CAIGGGNAYGYTF
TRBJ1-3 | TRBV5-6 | CASSLGRNSGNTIYF
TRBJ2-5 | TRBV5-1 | CASSLRSRVIETQYF
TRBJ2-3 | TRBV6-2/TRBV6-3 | CASQRDGTDTQYF
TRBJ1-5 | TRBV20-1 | CSASPDTSNQPQHF
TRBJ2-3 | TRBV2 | CASDQLAGTDTQYF
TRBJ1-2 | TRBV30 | CAWRPGQDYGYTF
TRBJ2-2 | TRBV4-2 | CASSVGENTGELFF
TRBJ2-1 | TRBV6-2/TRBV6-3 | CASSPGAGGPENEQFF
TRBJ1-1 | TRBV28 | CATRGERNTEAFF
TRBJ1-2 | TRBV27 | CASSPSRGSDYGYTF
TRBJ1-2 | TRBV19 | CASSIDENYGYTF
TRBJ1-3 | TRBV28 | CASSRVDVGNTIYF
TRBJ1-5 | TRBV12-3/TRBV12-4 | CASSLGTGGEQPQHF
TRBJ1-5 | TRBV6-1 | CASSEERNQPQHF